These T cell receptor beta chains were read from a single sample in a study of T cells in Graves' hyperthyroidism and ophthalmopathy. MiXCR was run by TCRdb on the multiplex PCR reads, yielding one entry per CDR3 protein. The sample yields some 800,000 distinct CDR3 sequences, over 35% seen once. Material for sequencing was blood. The receptors stem from a young man with Graves' hyperthyroidism. Each CDR3 is given with its conserved first and last residue. D genes are given only for firm matches. Clone size, where shown, is once, few, many, or a class for clones that have expanded.

>TRBJ2-7|TRBV7-2|NA|NA
CASSGERVEQYF
TGTGCCAGCAGCGGTGAGAGGGTCGAGCAGTACTTC
>TRBJ1-1|TRBV4-3|once|NA
CASSPHFRTAMNTEAFF
TGCGCCAGCAGCCCCCACTTTCGGACAGCCATGAACACTGAAGCTTTCTTT
>TRBJ1-5|TRBV29-1|NA|NA
CSTQGNQPQHF
TGCAGCACCCAGGGCAATCAGCCCCAGCATTTT
>TRBJ1-2|TRBV20-1|NA|NA
CSARDRDPNYGYTF
TGCAGTGCTAGAGATAGGGACCCAAACTATGGCTACACCTTC
>TRBJ2-5|TRBV7-6|few|NA
CASRSEAWETQYF
TGTGCCAGCAGGTCAGAAGCGTGGGAGACCCAGTACTTC
>TRBJ2-5|TRBV7-8|many|NA
CASSLAAGETQYF
TGTGCCAGCAGCTTGGCAGCGGGTGAGACCCAGTACTTC
>TRBJ1-6|TRBV19|many|TRBD1
CASSTRTGAKIQPLHF
TGTGCCAGTAGTACCCGGACAGGGGCAAAGATCCAACCCCTCCACTTT
>TRBJ2-5|TRBV20-1|NA|NA
CSATQGTLRETQYF
TGCAGTGCTACCCAGGGGACCCTAAGAGAGACCCAGTACTTC
>TRBJ1-1|TRBV6-1|NA|NA
CASSDAVTEAFF
TGTGCCAGTTCCGACGCGGTCACTGAAGCTTTCTTT
>TRBJ1-1|TRBV7-2|NA|NA
CASSQYGLTENTEAFF
TGTGCCAGCAGCCAATACGGCTTGACAGAGAACACTGAAGCTTTCTTT
>TRBJ1-6|TRBV4-2|NA|TRBD1
CASSQDSNRGRSPLHF
TGTGCCAGCAGCCAAGATTCGAACAGGGGAAGGTCACCCCTCCACTTT
>TRBJ1-5|TRBV12-3/TRBV12-4|NA|TRBD1
CASSLAGGQGPQHF
TGTGCCAGCAGTTTAGCAGGAGGACAGGGTCCCCAGCATTTT
>TRBJ2-7|TRBV2|few|TRBD1
CASSGDSVYEQYF
TGTGCCAGCAGTGGGGACAGCGTCTACGAGCAGTACTTC
>TRBJ1-4|TRBV7-9|NA|TRBD1
CASSLPGQNNEKLFF
TGTGCCAGCAGCTTACCGGGACAGAATAATGAAAAACTGTTTTTT
>TRBJ2-5|TRBV7-2|NA|NA
CASSQVGVQETQYF
TGTGCCAGCAGCCAAGTAGGGGTCCAAGAGACCCAGTACTTC
>TRBJ1-1|TRBV7-2|NA|NA
CASSLKITGPVGNTEAFF
TGTGCCAGCAGCCTGAAAATAACAGGGCCGGTGGGGAACACTGAAGCTTTCTTT
>TRBJ1-3|TRBV6-6|few|NA
CASSTGGWNSGNTIYF
TGTGCCAGCAGTACGGGAGGATGGAATTCTGGAAACACCATATATTTT
>TRBJ1-1|TRBV29-1|many|NA
CSVWTGTNTEAFF
TGCAGCGTTTGGACGGGAACGAACACTGAAGCTTTCTTT
>TRBJ1-1|TRBV18|NA|NA
CASSPGTFEAFF
TGTGCCAGCTCACCAGGGACATTCGAAGCTTTCTTT
>TRBJ2-7|TRBV7-8|NA|NA
CASSQGFLQFYF
TGTGCCAGCAGCCAAGGATTCTTACAATTCTACTTC
>TRBJ2-7|TRBV7-9|few|TRBD2
CASSSLGLAGSDEQYF
TGTGCCAGCAGCTCTCTGGGACTAGCGGGAAGCGACGAGCAGTACTTC
>TRBJ1-2|TRBV10-3|NA|TRBD1
CAISDPATAGGDGYTF
TGTGCCATCAGTGACCCCGCCACGGCAGGGGGCGACGGCTACACCTTC
>TRBJ1-1|TRBV7-9|many|TRBD1
CASSPGTGRGTEAFF
TGTGCCAGCAGCCCCGGGACAGGGAGGGGGACTGAAGCTTTCTTT
>TRBJ2-7|TRBV29-1|many|NA
CSAHGGTDYEQYF
TGCAGCGCCCACGGGGGGACAGACTACGAGCAGTACTTC
>TRBJ1-1|TRBV20-1|many|NA
CSARVVTEAFF
TGCAGTGCTAGGGTCGTCACTGAAGCTTTCTTT
>TRBJ2-5|TRBV5-6|NA|NA
CASSPVHFQGTQYF
TGTGCCAGCAGCCCGGTGCATTTCCAAGGGACCCAGTACTTC
>TRBJ2-7|TRBV6-6|NA|NA
CASSYPPGYEQYF
TGTGCCAGCAGTTACCCCCCCGGATACGAGCAGTACTTC
>TRBJ1-1|TRBV19|NA|TRBD1
CASTWGTGNTEAFF
TGTGCCAGTACCTGGGGGACAGGGAACACTGAAGCTTTCTTT
>TRBJ1-6|TRBV2|many|NA
CASRPSSYNSPLHF
TGTGCCAGCCGGCCGAGCTCCTATAATTCACCCCTCCACTTT
>TRBJ2-2|TRBV11-1|few|NA
CASSLESGPGELFF
TGTGCCAGCAGCTTGGAATCTGGGCCCGGGGAGCTGTTTTTT